This T cell receptor beta chain was retrieved from a study of blood T cell repertoires in COVID-19. Study-level background: Sources were T cells, B-cell-depleted T cells, or PBMCs; the material itself was cDNA or gDNA.

Study processing details: By means of reference gene primer amplification, nucleated cell counts were estimated. TCRdb's table, derived via immunoSEQ multiplex PCR, lists solely in-frame clones and lacks some. Clonal size and the V and J genes are those of that table, whereas D and trimming came from the DNA. The repertoire holds 65,000 to 80,000 clones, with about 89% as singletons. Germline V CDR1 and CDR2: SGHVS, FNYEAQ. Trimming at V came to 5 bases and at J to 0 bases, leaving 7 bases not matched to a gene. The CDR3 spans 16 residues. The specimen was peripheral blood. The source is a man aged 50 to 60 with active COVID-19. The rearrangement uses TRBV7-6 and TRBJ2-1, with TRBD2 matching over 7 bases. CDR3 nucleotides: TGTGCCAGCAGCCCTAGCGGTGAGAGCTCCTACAATGAGCAGTTCTTC. Its protein is CASSPSGESSYNEQFF.